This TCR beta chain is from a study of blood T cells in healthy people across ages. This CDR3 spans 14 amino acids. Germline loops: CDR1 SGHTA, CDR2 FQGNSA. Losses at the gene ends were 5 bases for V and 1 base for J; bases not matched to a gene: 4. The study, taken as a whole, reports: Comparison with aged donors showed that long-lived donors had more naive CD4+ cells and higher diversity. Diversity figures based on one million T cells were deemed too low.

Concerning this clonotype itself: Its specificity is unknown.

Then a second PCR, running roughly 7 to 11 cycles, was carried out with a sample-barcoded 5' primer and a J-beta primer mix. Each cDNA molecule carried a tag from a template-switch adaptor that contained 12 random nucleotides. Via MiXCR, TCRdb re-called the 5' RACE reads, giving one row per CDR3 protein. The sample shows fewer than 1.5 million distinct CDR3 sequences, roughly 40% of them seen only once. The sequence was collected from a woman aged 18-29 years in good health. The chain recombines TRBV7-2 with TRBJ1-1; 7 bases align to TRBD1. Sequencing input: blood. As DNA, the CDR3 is TGTGCCAGCAGCAAGAACAGGGGGAACACTGAAGCTTTCTTT. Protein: CASSKNRGNTEAFF.